One TCR beta chain is described in this entry. This record belongs to a study of cytomegalovirus exposure and HLA in healthy donors. PCR involved 60 Vbeta and 13 Jbeta primers. Here immunoSEQ multiplex PCR was the method, and the copy in TCRdb shows in-frame clones only, minus some. This repertoire includes 70,000 to 90,000 clones. This TCR came from a man younger than 35 in good health and CMV-seropositive. The sample comprised PBMCs.

The CDR3 loop is CASSYSTGEAFF. The DNA for the CDR3 is TGTGCCAGCAGTTACTCGACTGGGGAAGCTTTCTTT. The chain recombines TRBV6-5 with TRBJ1-1; D ambiguous. Germline CDR1 reads MNHEY; CDR2 reads SVGAGI. Trimming removed 0 bases at V and 8 bases at J, with 7 bases between. The CDR3 is 12 amino acids.